Listed below are T cell receptor beta chains from one sample, sequenced in a study of cytomegalovirus exposure and HLA in healthy donors. Using immunoSEQ multiplex PCR, the repertoire was profiled, and TCRdb retains in-frame clones only, with some absent. This sample has around 130,000 clones; about 8% occur once, and the top ten carry approximately 6%. Sequenced: PBMCs. Source of these receptors: a middle-aged woman in good health and CMV-seropositive. Each CDR3 is given with its conserved first and last residue. The D gene is left open where the match is weak. Expanded clones are given a class, and other clones once, few, many or no size at all.

>TRBV19|TRBJ2-3|TRBD2|few
TGTGCCAGTAGTATAGGGCTAGCGGGAACAGATACGCAGTATTTT
CASSIGLAGTDTQYF
>TRBV10-3|TRBJ2-1|-|few
TGTGCCAACCCGGAGGGTGATAATGAGCAGTTCTTC
CANPEGDNEQFF
>TRBV19|TRBJ2-1|TRBD2|-
TGTGCCAGTAGTGTAGCGGGGGAAGGGTACAATGAGCAGTTCTTC
CASSVAGEGYNEQFF
>TRBV5-1|TRBJ1-2|TRBD1|few
TGCGCCAGCAGCTTGACGGACAGGCCGGGCTACACCTTC
CASSLTDRPGYTF
>TRBV6-1|TRBJ1-1|-|-
TGTGCCAGCAGCCCGCTAGGAACTGAAGCTTTCTTT
CASSPLGTEAFF
>TRBV5-6|TRBJ1-1|-|-
TGTGCCAGCAGCTTGGCTGGAGGGAACACTGAAGCTTTCTTT
CASSLAGGNTEAFF
>TRBV30|TRBJ2-5|-|-
TGTGCCTGGATGCGAACCGACATCGGCTTCCAAGAGACCCAGTACTTC
CAWMRTDIGFQETQYF
>TRBV19|TRBJ2-7|-|few
TGTGCCAGTAGCCTAGGGGGTCTTGGAGCCTACGAGCAGTACTTC
CASSLGGLGAYEQYF
>TRBV5-4|TRBJ1-4|-|few
TGTGCCAGCAGCTCCAGGGGAGGGGTTGAAAAACTGTTTTTT
CASSSRGGVEKLFF
>TRBV5-1|TRBJ2-3|-|-
TGCGCCAGCCAGAGGGGGGGCTTGTCGACAGATACGCAGTATTTT
CASQRGGLSTDTQYF
>TRBV5-5|TRBJ1-5|-|few
TGTGCCAGCAGCTTAGGACAGATCAATCAGCCCCAGCATTTT
CASSLGQINQPQHF
>TRBV6-6|TRBJ2-5|-|-
TGTGCCAGCAACTCCAGGGTAACGGAGACCCAGTACTTC
CASNSRVTETQYF
>TRBV5-4|TRBJ2-1|-|-
TGTGCCAGCAGCACTACTACAGGGTTTGGGAATGAGCAGTTCTTC
CASSTTTGFGNEQFF
>TRBV19|TRBJ1-2|-|-
TGTGCCAGTAGCAGCTTGCCAGGCAACTATGGCTACACCTTC
CASSSLPGNYGYTF
>TRBV19|TRBJ1-5|-|-
TGTGCCACCTCCCGAGGGGAGGAATATCAGCCCCAGCATTTT
CATSRGEEYQPQHF
>TRBV29-1|TRBJ1-1|TRBD1|-
TGCAGCGCCGTAGGGGGCGCAAACACTGAAGCTTTCTTT
CSAVGGANTEAFF
>TRBV27|TRBJ2-1|TRBD1|few
TGTGCCAGCAGTATCGGGACAGTGAGCTCCTACAATGAGCAGTTCTTC
CASSIGTVSSYNEQFF
>TRBV4-2|TRBJ2-5|-|-
TGTGCCAGCAGCCTCAGGGGAAACCAAGAGACCCAGTACTTC
CASSLRGNQETQYF
>TRBV27|TRBJ1-6|TRBD1|-
TGTGCCAGCACAAGAGGGGGCAGCAAGGGTTCACCCCTCCACTTT
CASTRGGSKGSPLHF
>TRBV6-5|TRBJ1-5|-|few
TGTGCCAGCAGGTCGGTCGGCGGGGGCAATCAGCCCCAGCATTTT
CASRSVGGGNQPQHF
>TRBV5-5|TRBJ2-1|TRBD2|few
TGTGCCAGCAGCTTGGCCCCTAGCGGGGGGGATCCCTACAATGAGCAGTTCTTC
CASSLAPSGGDPYNEQFF
>TRBV30|TRBJ1-1|TRBD1|few
TGTGCCTGGAGCACAGGGGGAGCAGGGAACACTGAAGCTTTCTTT
CAWSTGGAGNTEAFF
>TRBV7-6|TRBJ2-3|TRBD2|-
TGTGCCAGCAGCCGATTACCGACTAGCGGGGGAAGCACAGATACGCAGTATTTT
CASSRLPTSGGSTDTQYF
>TRBV29-1|TRBJ1-2|-|few
TGCAGCGTTGAAGAGAGGACAGCTTTACCTCGCTACACCTTC
CSVEERTALPRYTF
>TRBV7-9|TRBJ2-7|-|few
TGTGCCAGCAGCCCCCCGGGACATATGACCTACGAGCAGTACTTC
CASSPPGHMTYEQYF
>TRBV30|TRBJ2-7|-|-
TGTGCCTGGAGGCAGGACTTCAGCTCCTACGAGCAGTACTTC
CAWRQDFSSYEQYF
>TRBV18|TRBJ1-1|-|few
TGTGCCAGCTCACCACCTTCTCAGGGGTCGAACACTGAAGCTTTCTTT
CASSPPSQGSNTEAFF
>TRBV7-2|TRBJ2-1|-|few
TGTGCCAGCAGCTTAGCAAAGGGGAATGAGCAGTTCTTC
CASSLAKGNEQFF
>TRBV5-4|TRBJ2-3|TRBD2|-
TGTGCCAGCAGCTTGGGACTAGCGGGGCTCTCCTCCACAGATACACAGTATTTT
CASSLGLAGLSSTDTQYF
>TRBV6-5|TRBJ1-1|TRBD1|-
TGTGCCAGCAGTCAATCTTTACAGGGGACTGAAGCTTTCTTT
CASSQSLQGTEAFF
>TRBV5-4|TRBJ1-2|TRBD1|few
TGTGCCAGCAGCGGGGACAGGGTAGTCTATGGCTACACCTTC
CASSGDRVVYGYTF
>TRBV15|TRBJ2-7|-|-
TGTGCCACCAGCAGAGTTCGAGCAACCGGGAACTACGAGCAGTACTTC
CATSRVRATGNYEQYF
>TRBV9|TRBJ2-1|-|few
TGTGCCAGCTGCCGGGACAATTCCTACAATGAGCAGTTCTTC
CASCRDNSYNEQFF
>TRBV5-1|TRBJ1-2|-|few
TGCGCCAGCAGCCAGACAGCTTTCTATGGCTACACCTTC
CASSQTAFYGYTF
>TRBV5-1|TRBJ2-2|-|few
TGCGCCAGCAGCTTGGTAGCGAACACCGGGGAGCTGTTTTTT
CASSLVANTGELFF
>TRBV5-1|TRBJ1-2|TRBD1|-
TGCGCCAGCAGCTTGGAGGGACAGGGTAACGGCTACACCTTC
CASSLEGQGNGYTF
>TRBV29-1|TRBJ1-4|-|few
TGCAGCGTCTTACCCGACAGCTCCAATGAAAAACTGTTTTTT
CSVLPDSSNEKLFF
>TRBV5-4|TRBJ1-2|-|few
TGTGCCAGCAGCTTGACTGAATCGTATGGCTACACCTTC
CASSLTESYGYTF
>TRBV5-1|TRBJ2-2|TRBD2|-
TGCGCCAGCAGAGGTAGCGGGGGGGCGACCGGGGAGCTGTTTTTT
CASRGSGGATGELFF
>TRBV6-1|TRBJ2-7|-|few
TGTGCCAGCAGTGAAACTCAGGTTTTCTACGAGCAGTACTTC
CASSETQVFYEQYF
>TRBV7-3|TRBJ1-1|-|few
TGTGCCAGCAGCTTTAACAGGAACACTGAAGCTTTCTTT
CASSFNRNTEAFF
>TRBV10-3|TRBJ1-2|-|-
TGTGCCATCAGTGAGTCAAGGACAGACTCGGGCTATGGCTACACCTTC
CAISESRTDSGYGYTF
>TRBV9|TRBJ2-2|-|-
TGTGCCAGCAGCGTAGAGGGGTATTCCGGGGAGCTGTTTTTT
CASSVEGYSGELFF
>TRBV27|TRBJ1-2|-|many
TGTGCCAGCAGTTTCCGCCCAGGGGTTTCTGGCTACACCTTC
CASSFRPGVSGYTF